Described below is a single T cell receptor (beta chain) sequence and its context. Seattle cases were enrolled at active infection and followed longitudinally. The data stem from a study of blood T cell repertoires in COVID-19. Turning to the study itself: The study drew acute and convalescent COVID-19 samples from the United States, Italy and Spain.

As processed by the authors: Amplification of reference gene primers was used by the study to estimate nucleated cell counts. Libraries were prepared by immunoSEQ multiplex PCR; TCRdb keeps only in-frame clonotypes and omits some of them. The V and J calls and clone size are taken from that table; D and trimming were inferred from the DNA. The repertoire holds fewer than 250,000 clones, with 80% to 90% as singletons. The CDR3 has 16 residues. V was clipped by 1 base and J by 9 bases; unmatched bases: 12. From germline, CDR1 is SGDLS and CDR2 YYNGEE. The chain combines TRBV9 with TRBJ2-1; 8 bases are shared with TRBD2. The TCR comes from a man between 50 and 59 years old with COVID-19, enrolled during active disease. The sample comprised peripheral blood. CDR3 DNA: TGTGCCAGCAGCGTAAATTCGGTAGCGGGATTGGGTGAGCAGTTCTTC. Translated: CASSVNSVAGLGEQFF.